This TCR beta chain appears in the sequencing data of a study of CD8+ T cells in alopecia areata. This clone is a singleton in its sample. Trimming at V came to 4 bases and at J to 6 bases, leaving 6 bases not matched to a gene. Germline V CDR1 and CDR2: SGHRS, YFSETQ. The CDR3 length is 15 residues. Extraction and reverse transcription of RNA yielded cDNA as the sequencing template. Measured with immunoSEQ multiplex PCR; TCRdb has only the in-frame clones, and not every one. The table has 100,000 to 120,000 clones, approximately 60% seen once; the top ten hold under 25%. The receptor comes from a human donor in good health. J is TRBJ1-4 and V is TRBV5-1; 10 nucleotides line up with TRBD1. The sample comprised CD8+ T cells sorted from blood. The CDR3 spells CASSRPGTGDEKLFF. CDR3 nucleotide sequence: TGCGCCAGCAGCCGTCCTGGGACAGGGGATGAAAAACTGTTTTTT.